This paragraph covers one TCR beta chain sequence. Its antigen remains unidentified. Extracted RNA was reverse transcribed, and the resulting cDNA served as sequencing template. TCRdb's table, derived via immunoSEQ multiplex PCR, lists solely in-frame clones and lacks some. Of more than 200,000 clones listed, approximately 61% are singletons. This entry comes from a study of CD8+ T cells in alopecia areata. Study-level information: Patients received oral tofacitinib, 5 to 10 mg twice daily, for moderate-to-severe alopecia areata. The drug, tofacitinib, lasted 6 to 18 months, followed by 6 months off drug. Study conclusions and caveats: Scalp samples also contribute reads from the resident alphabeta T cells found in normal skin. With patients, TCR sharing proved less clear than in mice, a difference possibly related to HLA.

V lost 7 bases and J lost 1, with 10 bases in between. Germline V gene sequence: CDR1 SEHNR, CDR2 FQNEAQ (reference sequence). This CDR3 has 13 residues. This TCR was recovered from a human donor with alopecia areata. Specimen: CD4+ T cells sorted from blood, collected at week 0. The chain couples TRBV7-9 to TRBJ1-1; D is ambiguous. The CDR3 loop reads CASTLPTNTEAFF. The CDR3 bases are TGTGCCAGCACCCTCCCCACGAACACTGAAGCTTTCTTT.